This is a list of T cell receptor beta chains from one sample in a study of T-cell reconstitution after alpha-beta-depleted transplantation in children. Using its own MiXCR run on the PCR reads, TCRdb lists one record per CDR3 protein. The sample contains about a million distinct CDR3 sequences, roughly 29% of which appear only once. The sample consisted of PBMCs, mostly from graft donor cells, taken 360 days after TCRalphabeta/CD19-depleted stem cell transplant. These receptors all come from a boy under two years old who had a stem cell transplant for SCID, so the T cells may come from the graft donor. The conserved cysteine and the conserved F or W are not part of the CDR3 here. Clone size is shown for a subset of rows, as once, few, many or a class of expanded clone.

clone size: few; V gene: TRBV12-3/TRBV12-4; CDR3 protein: ASSMGPEAF
clone size: .; V gene: TRBV28; CDR3 protein: AKARGPLDTQY
clone size: once; V gene: TRBV28; CDR3 protein: ASTDRGTGTYGYT
clone size: .; V gene: TRBV7-2; CDR3 protein: ASSLASGQPHEQY
clone size: few; V gene: TRBV2; CDR3 protein: ATQSSPYNEQF
clone size: .; V gene: TRBV5-1; CDR3 protein: ASSSGGNSYNEQF
clone size: few; V gene: TRBV12-3/TRBV12-4; CDR3 protein: ASRRGGLSPGHEQY
clone size: .; V gene: TRBV7-8; CDR3 protein: ASSRDPGGSSYEQY
clone size: .; V gene: TRBV7-2; CDR3 protein: ASSLLGYRGRSYEQY
clone size: once; V gene: TRBV5-1; CDR3 protein: ASSLNGYSGANVLT
clone size: few; V gene: TRBV4-1; CDR3 protein: ASSQGTSTGELF
clone size: few; V gene: TRBV20-1; CDR3 protein: SARDFGEGYT
clone size: .; V gene: TRBV5-1; CDR3 protein: ASSYYPTSYYEQY
clone size: .; V gene: TRBV12-3/TRBV12-4; CDR3 protein: ASSFGAGRDTQY
clone size: few; V gene: TRBV10-3; CDR3 protein: AISRDRDQETQY
clone size: many; V gene: TRBV25-1; CDR3 protein: ASSDDFRDTGGTDTQY
clone size: .; V gene: TRBV4-3; CDR3 protein: ASSQDLPDYNEQF
clone size: few; V gene: TRBV20-1; CDR3 protein: SAVSGVNTDTQY
clone size: .; V gene: TRBV14; CDR3 protein: ASSPQGTEQF
clone size: .; V gene: TRBV2; CDR3 protein: ATGNDGYTGELF
clone size: .; V gene: TRBV4-1; CDR3 protein: ASSQDGGPTSSYNEQF
clone size: .; V gene: TRBV10-3; CDR3 protein: AIRPSANEKLF
clone size: .; V gene: TRBV4-1; CDR3 protein: ASSQGPGAAEAF
clone size: .; V gene: TRBV10-3; CDR3 protein: AIGGEFGANVLT
clone size: .; V gene: TRBV20-1; CDR3 protein: SAQGANQPQH
clone size: .; V gene: TRBV3-1; CDR3 protein: ASSHKQDYGYT
clone size: .; V gene: TRBV12-3/TRBV12-4; CDR3 protein: ASRDRGRAYEQY
clone size: .; V gene: TRBV12-3/TRBV12-4; CDR3 protein: ASSLAPAAGGRNEQF
clone size: .; V gene: TRBV2; CDR3 protein: ASSDPDALSSYEQY
clone size: few; V gene: TRBV6-5; CDR3 protein: ASSYEGGTSYEQY
clone size: few; V gene: TRBV12-3/TRBV12-4; CDR3 protein: ASRPWGRSTDTQY
clone size: few; V gene: TRBV27; CDR3 protein: ASSLNSHQPQH
clone size: .; V gene: TRBV18; CDR3 protein: ASSLPVTNTGELF
clone size: few; V gene: TRBV7-3; CDR3 protein: ASSLTSGYSYNEQF
clone size: .; V gene: TRBV9; CDR3 protein: ASSVEGGPGNEQF
clone size: few; V gene: TRBV20-1; CDR3 protein: SAPHIAGGANVLT
clone size: .; V gene: TRBV2; CDR3 protein: ASSERGTGVELF
clone size: .; V gene: TRBV4-2; CDR3 protein: ASSQEDWYYEQY
clone size: .; V gene: TRBV20-1; CDR3 protein: SARRQLNEQF
clone size: .; V gene: TRBV5-5; CDR3 protein: ASSTRQEGLAKNIQY
clone size: .; V gene: TRBV5-1; CDR3 protein: ASSFDPGSRYNEQF
clone size: few; V gene: TRBV3-1; CDR3 protein: ASSQAGTSGGRGTQY
clone size: .; V gene: TRBV15; CDR3 protein: ATSPEATTSGNTIY
clone size: few; V gene: TRBV20-1; CDR3 protein: SAIDRARGEQY
clone size: .; V gene: TRBV7-7; CDR3 protein: ASSQWEETQY
clone size: few; V gene: TRBV29-1; CDR3 protein: SVVRGWGESYEQY
clone size: .; V gene: TRBV3-1; CDR3 protein: ASRLGQGRTEAF
clone size: few; V gene: TRBV20-1; CDR3 protein: SARFGRLPNQPQH
clone size: .; V gene: TRBV12-3/TRBV12-4; CDR3 protein: ASSPDREPVYTEAF